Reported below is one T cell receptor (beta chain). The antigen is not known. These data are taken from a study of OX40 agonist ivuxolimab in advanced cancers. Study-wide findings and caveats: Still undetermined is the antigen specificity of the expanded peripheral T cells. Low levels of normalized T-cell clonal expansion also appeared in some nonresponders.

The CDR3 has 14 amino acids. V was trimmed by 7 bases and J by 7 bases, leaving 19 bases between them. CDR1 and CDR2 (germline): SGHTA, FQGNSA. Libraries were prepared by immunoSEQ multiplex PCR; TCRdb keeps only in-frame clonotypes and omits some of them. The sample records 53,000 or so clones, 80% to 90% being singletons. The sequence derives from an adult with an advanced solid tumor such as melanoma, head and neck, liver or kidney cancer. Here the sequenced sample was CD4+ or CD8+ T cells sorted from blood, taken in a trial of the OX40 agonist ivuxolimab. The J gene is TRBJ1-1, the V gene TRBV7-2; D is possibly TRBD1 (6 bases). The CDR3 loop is CASKPQGRADEAFF. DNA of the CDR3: TGTGCCAGCAAGCCTCAGGGGCGGGCCGATGAAGCTTTCTTT.